The 15 T cell receptor beta chains listed next were all sequenced from one sample in a study of T cells in tumors after PD-1 blockade. Using immunoSEQ multiplex PCR, the repertoire was profiled, and TCRdb retains in-frame clones only, with some absent. This sample carries fewer than 40,000 clones, roughly two thirds of them seen once, and the ten largest clones take 40%. Material: PBMCs, obtained after anti-PD-1 treatment. All receptors derive from a human donor with basal cell carcinoma.

The chain couples TRBV19 to TRBJ1-5, with unresolved D. This CDR3 is built from 15 residues. Looked up from germline, CDR1 is LNHDA and CDR2 is SQIVND (reference sequence). The V end lost 3 bases, the J end lost 5 bases, and 14 bases lay between the germline ends. This chain's CDR3 is CASSINRESDQPQHF. The CDR3 coding sequence is TGTGCCAGTAGTATCAATCGGGAGTCGGATCAGCCCCAGCATTTT.

J is TRBJ2-1 and V is TRBV28; 8 nucleotides agree with TRBD2. Trimming took 5 bases from V and 7 from J; bases not matched to a gene: 10. Germline assignment: CDR1 MDHEN and CDR2 SYDVKM. The CDR3 has 15 amino acids. The CDR3 reads CASSPPSGGRNEQFF. The DNA for the CDR3 is TGTGCCAGCAGTCCCCCCAGCGGGGGAAGAAATGAGCAGTTCTTC.

The V call is TRBV28, the J call TRBJ2-7; 9 bases line up with TRBD1. J lost 5 bases, V lost 4 bases, and 9 bases had no gene match. This CDR3 is built from 15 residues. Germline V CDR1 and CDR2: MDHEN, SYDVKM. CDR3 sequence: CASSSPGTGFHEQYF. In DNA, the CDR3 is TGTGCCAGCAGTTCCCCCGGGACAGGGTTCCACGAGCAGTACTTC. The whole variable domain, filled in from reference TRBV28 and TRBJ2-7, reads DVKVTQSSRYLVKRTGEKVFLECVQDMDHENMFWYRQDPGLGLRLIYFSYDVKMKEKGDIPEGYSVSREKKERFSLILESASTNQTSMYLCASSSPGTGFHEQYFGPGTRLTVT.

The J gene is TRBJ1-1, the V gene TRBV9; D ambiguous. V was trimmed by 0 bases and J by 6 bases, leaving 15 bases between them. CDR3 length equals 15 residues. Germline V gene sequence: CDR1 SGDLS, CDR2 YYNGEE. The CDR3 protein is CASSVDPGVRAEAFF. The CDR3, as DNA: TGTGCCAGCAGCGTAGATCCGGGAGTGAGGGCTGAAGCTTTCTTT.

The chain carries TRBV2 and TRBJ1-2; no firm D call. CDR1 and CDR2 (germline): SNHLY, FYNNEI. Trimming took off 7 bases at V and 2 bases at J, with 14 bases between the two ends. The CDR3 contains 14 residues. The chain's CDR3 is CASTKVLGNYGYTF. DNA for the CDR3: TGTGCCAGCACTAAGGTCCTGGGGAACTATGGCTACACCTTC.

In its sample, this clone was seen a few times. V is TRBV5-1 and J is TRBJ2-5, with a possible D match to TRBD2 (7 bases). V gave up 4 bases and J gave up 5 bases, with 15 bases separating them. Germline CDR1 SGHRS, CDR2 YFSETQ. This CDR3 is 14 amino acids long. The CDR3 loop reads CASSHRAGRETQYF. For the CDR3, the DNA is TGCGCCAGCAGCCACAGGGCCGGGAGGGAGACCCAGTACTTC. Complete variable domain (other parts from reference TRBV5-1 and TRBJ2-5): KAGVTQTPRYLIKTRGQQVTLSCSPISGHRSVSWYQQTPGQGLQFLFEYFSETQRNKGNFPGRFSGRQFSNSRSEMNVSTLELGDSALYLCASSHRAGRETQYFGPGTRLLVL.

The chain joins TRBV29-1 to TRBJ2-7, with TRBD2 identical over 7 bases. The CDR3 consists of 14 residues. The ends lost 1 base at V and 2 bases at J; junction bases unmatched: 5. Germline V gene lookup returns CDR1 SQVTM and CDR2 ANQGSEA. The CDR3 nucleotides read TGCAGCGTTGAAGTCGCTAGCGGACCCTACGAGCAGTACTTC. It is translated as CSVEVASGPYEQYF.

This clone was counted a few times. The V gene is TRBV18, the J gene TRBJ2-3; D is undetermined. Trimming shortened V by 0 bases and J by 2 bases, and 9 bases separated the two germline ends. Per germline, CDR1 KGHSH and CDR2 LQKENI. This CDR3 has 15 residues. The CDR3 region has the DNA TGTGCCAGCTCACCACCTATGGCGGACACAGATACGCAGTATTTT. Protein sequence: CASSPPMADTDTQYF.

The chain recombines TRBV30 with TRBJ1-1; D is perhaps TRBD1 (5 bases). V shed 1 base and J shed 0 bases, with 12 bases lying between them. The germline V gene encodes CDR1 GTSNPN and CDR2 SVGIG (reference sequence). The CDR3 runs 15 residues. The CDR3 region has the DNA TGTGCCTGGAGTGCCGACTTGGGGGTGAACACTGAAGCTTTCTTT. Translation gives CAWSADLGVNTEAFF.

This clone has more than one count but fewer than ten. This chain connects TRBV12-3 or TRBV12-4 to TRBJ2-1, with D hard to call. V was shortened by 6 bases and J by 7 bases, with 10 bases between the two germline ends. The CDR3 runs 12 residues. CDR3 DNA: TGTGCCAGCAGCTCTCGGGCGAATGAGCAGTTCTTC. The encoded protein is CASSSRANEQFF.

The rearrangement links TRBV16 to TRBJ2-5; 7 positions match TRBD2. Germline CDR1 is KGHSY and CDR2 is FQNENV. CDR3 length: 13 amino acids. With 4 bases clipped from V and 5 bases from J, the junction kept 4 bases outside the gene matches. The CDR3: CASSRRGGETQYF. CDR3 sequence (DNA): TGTGCCAGCAGCCGGCGGGGAGGGGAGACCCAGTACTTC.

This clone was counted a few times. The chain combines TRBV7-2 with TRBJ2-1; TRBD1 agrees at 8 bases. The V gene's germline CDR1 is SGHTA and CDR2 FQGNSA. The CDR3 runs to 15 residues. Trimming cost V 0 bases and J 9 bases; bases outside gene matches: 7. The CDR3 bases are TGTGCCAGCAGCTTAGCGCAGGGGGCGGTCGGTGAGCAGTTCTTC. This sequence encodes CASSLAQGAVGEQFF.

This clone was seen a few times. The gene calls are TRBV10-3 and TRBJ1-1; unclear D gene. CDR1 ENHRY and CDR2 SYGVKD come from the germline V gene. The germline V and J ends were trimmed by 0 bases and 3 bases, with 8 bases remaining between them. The CDR3 sequence is 14 residues long. The CDR3 sequence: CAISESTADTEAFF. CDR3 DNA: TGTGCCATCAGTGAGTCCACGGCTGACACTGAAGCTTTCTTT.

The J gene is TRBJ2-7, the V gene TRBV5-4; D remains ambiguous. Germline CDR1 reads SGHNT; CDR2 reads YYREEE (reference sequence). This CDR3 has 14 amino acids. The V end was cut by 4 bases, the J end by 2 bases, with 13 bases between. The CDR3 sequence is CASSPPASPYEQYF. The CDR3 nucleotides are TGTGCCAGCAGCCCCCCGGCCAGCCCCTACGAGCAGTACTTC. Looking up the rest from reference TRBV5-4 and TRBJ2-7 gives the full variable domain: ETGVTQSPTHLIKTRGQQVTLRCSSQSGHNTVSWYQQALGQGPQFIFQYYREEENGRGNFPPRFSGLQFPNYSSELNVNALELDDSALYLCASSPPASPYEQYFGPGTRLTVT.

The rearrangement joins TRBV7-9 to TRBJ1-2; D unresolved. Looked up from germline, CDR1 is SEHNR and CDR2 is FQNEAQ (reference sequence). V was cut by 3 bases and J by 0 bases, with 8 bases left in between. The CDR3 is 14 residues long. CDR3 loop: CASSFQQPNYGYTF. In DNA, the CDR3 is TGTGCCAGCAGCTTCCAACAGCCTAACTATGGCTACACCTTC.